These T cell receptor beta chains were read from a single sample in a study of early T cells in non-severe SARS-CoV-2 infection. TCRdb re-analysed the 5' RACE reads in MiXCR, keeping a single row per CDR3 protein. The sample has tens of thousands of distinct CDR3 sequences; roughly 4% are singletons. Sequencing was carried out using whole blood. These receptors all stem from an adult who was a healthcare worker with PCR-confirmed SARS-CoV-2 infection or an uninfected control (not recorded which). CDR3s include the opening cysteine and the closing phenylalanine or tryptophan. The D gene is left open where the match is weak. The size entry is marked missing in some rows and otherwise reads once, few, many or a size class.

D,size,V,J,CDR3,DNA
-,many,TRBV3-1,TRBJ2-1,CASSLGGRLQGEQFF,TGTGCCAGCAGCCTAGGGGGGAGGCTCCAGGGTGAGCAGTTCTTC
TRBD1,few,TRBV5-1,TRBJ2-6,CASSTGTGYGSGANVLTF,TGCGCCAGCAGCACCGGGACAGGGTATGGCTCTGGGGCCAACGTCCTGACTTTC
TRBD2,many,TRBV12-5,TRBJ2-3,CASGRGERTDTQYF,TGTGCTAGTGGACGGGGGGAGAGAACAGATACGCAGTATTTT
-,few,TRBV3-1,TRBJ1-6,CASSRPPGRQFMALHF,TGTGCCAGCAGCCGACCCCCGGGGCGACAATTCATGGCCCTCCACTTT
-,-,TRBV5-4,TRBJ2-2,CASSSARTGNTGELFF,TGTGCCAGCAGCTCCGCCCGGACGGGCAACACCGGGGAGCTGTTTTTT
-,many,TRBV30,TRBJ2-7,CAWKDPGQQYF,TGTGCCTGGAAAGACCCGGGACAGCAGTACTTC
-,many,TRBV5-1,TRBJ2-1,CASSLLGTRVAGNEQFF,TGCGCCAGCAGCTTGTTAGGCACGCGGGTCGCCGGCAATGAGCAGTTCTTC
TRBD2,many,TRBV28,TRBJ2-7,CASSLGLAGASSYEQYF,TGTGCCAGCAGTTTGGGACTAGCGGGAGCCTCCTCCTACGAGCAGTACTTC
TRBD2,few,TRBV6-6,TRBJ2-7,CASTPPGLGYEQYF,TGTGCCAGCACGCCACCGGGACTAGGCTACGAGCAGTACTTC
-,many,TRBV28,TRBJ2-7,CASRPGLASYEQYF,TGTGCCAGCAGGCCAGGGCTTGCCTCCTACGAGCAGTACTTC